Below, one TCR beta chain is given with its context. As yet, its antigen is unknown. These data belong to a study of graft-versus-host responses after intestinal transplantation. For the study at large: Recipients were given multivisceral, liver-intestinal, or isolated intestinal transplants.

Study outcomes and limitations: GvH clonotypes were identified within recipient marrow, with a subset emerging first in ileum or blood. Allograft graft-versus-host to host-versus-graft clonal ratios ran high in patients with graft-donor T cell macrochimerism. After transplant, early declines in HvG clones were associated with peak levels of circulating GvH clones.

Produced via immunoSEQ multiplex PCR; TCRdb's table is partial and in-frame only. The sample lists about 120,000 clones, 85% to 95% occurring once. V was clipped by 2 bases and J by 4 bases, with 15 bases between them. The CDR3 covers 16 residues. Germline CDR1 reads MDHEN; CDR2 reads SYDVKM. This rearrangement joins TRBV28 to TRBJ1-5; D perhaps matches TRBD1 (6 bases). This clonotype originated in a human donor who received an intestinal transplant. This specimen consisted of unstimulated CD8+ T cells sorted from spleen or lymph node cells, obtained before intestinal transplant. This CDR3 reads CASSLGGSTKNQPQHF. CDR3 DNA: TGTGCCAGCAGTTTAGGGGGCAGCACAAAAAATCAGCCCCAGCATTTT.